This T cell receptor beta chain appears in the sequencing data of a study of PD-L1 blockade in urothelial cancer. About the research overall: T cell content in blood samples showed a median of about 140,000.

Time point specified: pretreatment peripheral blood. Sequencing was performed with immunoSEQ multiplex PCR; in TCRdb, only in-frame clones are kept and a portion is missing. The sample shows over 100,000 clones, 70% to 85% of them seen only once. Looked up from germline, CDR1 is SGHNT and CDR2 is YYREEE (reference sequence). V was pared by 4 bases and J by 3 bases, with 8 bases of the junction left unmatched. The CDR3 sequence is 15 residues long. Sequencing was performed on PBMCs, taken around atezolizumab (anti-PD-L1) treatment. This receptor was obtained from a man between 50 and 59 years old with urothelial cancer. V and J are TRBV5-4 and TRBJ1-2; 8 bases match TRBD1. CDR3 sequence reads: CASSQDRAQDYGYTF. Here the CDR3 DNA reads TGTGCCAGCAGCCAGGACAGGGCCCAGGACTATGGCTACACCTTC.